This T cell receptor (beta chain) stems from a study of CD8+ T cells in alopecia areata. Study-level findings and limits: Clonality in lesional scalp, especially alopecia totalis/universalis, exceeded that of normal scalp.

Treatment of the sample: oral pan-JAK inhibitor, 5-10 mg twice daily. Those with alopecia areata gave lesional scalp punch biopsies and peripheral blood. PBMCs yielded sorted CD4+ and CD8+ T cells. The V and J ends lost 1 base and 6 bases, in that order; junction bases with no gene match: 7. The CDR3 runs to 16 residues. CDR1 and CDR2 (germline): MGHRA, YSYEKL. Extraction of RNA preceded its reverse transcription into cDNA, which served as the sequencing template. Sequencing was performed with immunoSEQ multiplex PCR; in TCRdb, only in-frame clones are kept and a portion is missing. The sample lists some 88,000 clones, 44% occurring once. As for this clone: Its antigen is still unknown.

Here the sequenced sample was CD8+ T cells sorted from blood, taken at week 24, from a patient treated with tofacitinib. The chain is built from TRBV4-1 and TRBJ1-5; TRBD1 matches 9 bases. The receptor comes from a human donor with alopecia areata. CDR3 in DNA: TGCGCCAGCAGCCAAGGGGACAGGGAGGTACGTCAGCCCCAGCATTTT. Residues: CASSQGDREVRQPQHF.